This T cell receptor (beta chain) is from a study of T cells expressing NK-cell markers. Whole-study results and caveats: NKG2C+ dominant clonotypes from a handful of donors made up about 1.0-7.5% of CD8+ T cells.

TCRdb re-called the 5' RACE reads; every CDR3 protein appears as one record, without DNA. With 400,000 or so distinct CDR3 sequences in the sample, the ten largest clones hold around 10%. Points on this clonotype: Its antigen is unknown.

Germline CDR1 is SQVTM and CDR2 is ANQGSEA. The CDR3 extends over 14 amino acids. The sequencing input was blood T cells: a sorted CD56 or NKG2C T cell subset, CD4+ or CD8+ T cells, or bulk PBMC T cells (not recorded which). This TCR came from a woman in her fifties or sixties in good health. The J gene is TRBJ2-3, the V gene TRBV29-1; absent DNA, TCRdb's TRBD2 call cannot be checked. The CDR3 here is CSVEGTSGTDTQYF.